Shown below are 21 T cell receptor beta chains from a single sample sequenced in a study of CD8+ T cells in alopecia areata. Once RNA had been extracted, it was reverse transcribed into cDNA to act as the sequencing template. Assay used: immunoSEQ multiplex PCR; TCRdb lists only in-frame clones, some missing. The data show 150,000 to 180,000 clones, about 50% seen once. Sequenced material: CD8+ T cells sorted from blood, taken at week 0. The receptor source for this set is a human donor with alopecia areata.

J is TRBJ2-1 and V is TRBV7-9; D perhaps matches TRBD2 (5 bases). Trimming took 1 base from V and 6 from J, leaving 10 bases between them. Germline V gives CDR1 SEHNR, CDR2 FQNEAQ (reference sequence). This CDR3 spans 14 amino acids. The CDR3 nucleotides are TGTGCCAGCAGCTTAGATAGCGTAGTCAATGAGCAGTTCTTC. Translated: CASSLDSVVNEQFF.

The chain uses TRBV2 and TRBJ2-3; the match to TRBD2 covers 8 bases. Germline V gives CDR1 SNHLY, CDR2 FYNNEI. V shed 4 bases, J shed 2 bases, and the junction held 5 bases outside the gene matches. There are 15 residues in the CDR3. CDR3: CASSVWRGATDTQYF. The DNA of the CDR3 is TGTGCCAGCAGTGTATGGCGGGGGGCCACAGATACGCAGTATTTT.

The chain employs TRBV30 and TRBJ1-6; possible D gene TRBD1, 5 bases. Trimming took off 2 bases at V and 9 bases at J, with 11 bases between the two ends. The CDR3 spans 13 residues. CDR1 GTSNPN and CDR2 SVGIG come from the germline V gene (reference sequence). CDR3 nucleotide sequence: TGTGCCTGGAGTTGGGGCTCAGGTTCACCCCTCCACTTT. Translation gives CAWSWGSGSPLHF.

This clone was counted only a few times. This CDR3 is CAWSSGGNTEAFF. CDR3 DNA sequence: TGTGCCTGGAGCTCGGGGGGGAACACTGAAGCTTTCTTT. This chain links TRBV30 with TRBJ1-1, with D tentatively TRBD1 (5 bases). Trimming stripped 3 bases from V and 1 base from J, with 9 bases between. Germline values: CDR1 GTSNPN, CDR2 SVGIG (reference sequence). The CDR3 runs 13 residues. The full variable domain, in which reference TRBV30 and TRBJ1-1 provide the parts outside the CDR3, is SQTIHQWPATLVQPVGSPLSLECTVEGTSNPNLYWYRQAAGRGLQLLFYSVGIGQISSEVPQNLSASRPQDRQFILSSKKLLLSDSGFYLCAWSSGGNTEAFFGQGTRLTVV.

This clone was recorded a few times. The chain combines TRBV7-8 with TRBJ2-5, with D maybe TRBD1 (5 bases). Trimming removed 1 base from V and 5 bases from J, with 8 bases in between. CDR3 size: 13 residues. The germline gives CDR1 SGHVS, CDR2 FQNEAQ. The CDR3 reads CASSLGTLETQYF. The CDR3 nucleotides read TGTGCCAGCAGCTTAGGGACATTGGAGACCCAGTACTTC. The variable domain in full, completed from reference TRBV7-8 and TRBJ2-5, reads GAGVSQSPRYKVAKRGQDVALRCDPISGHVSLFWYQQALGQGPEFLTYFQNEAQLDKSGLPSDRFFAERPEGSVSTLKIQRTQQEDSAVYLCASSLGTLETQYFGPGTRLLVL.

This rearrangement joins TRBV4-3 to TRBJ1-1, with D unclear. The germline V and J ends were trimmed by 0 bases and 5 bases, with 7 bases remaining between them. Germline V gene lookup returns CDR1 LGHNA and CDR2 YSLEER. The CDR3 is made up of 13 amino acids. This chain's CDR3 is CASSQDYSTEAFF. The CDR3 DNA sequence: TGCGCCAGCAGCCAAGACTATAGTACTGAAGCTTTCTTT.

This chain's CDR3 is CAWSVPPKKTEAFF. CDR3 nucleotides: TGTGCCTGGAGTGTGCCTCCGAAAAAGACTGAAGCTTTCTTT. The J gene is TRBJ1-1, the V gene TRBV30; D gene unclear. V was pared by 0 bases and J by 5 bases, with 13 bases between. The CDR3 spans 14 residues. Per the germline V gene, CDR1 is GTSNPN and CDR2 is SVGIG (reference sequence).

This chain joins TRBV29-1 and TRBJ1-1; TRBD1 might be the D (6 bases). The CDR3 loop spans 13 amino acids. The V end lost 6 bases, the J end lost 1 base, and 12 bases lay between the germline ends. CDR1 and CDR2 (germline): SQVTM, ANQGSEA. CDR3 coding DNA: TGCAGCGTCGACTCGACAGGGAACACTGAAGCTTTCTTT. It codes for CSVDSTGNTEAFF.

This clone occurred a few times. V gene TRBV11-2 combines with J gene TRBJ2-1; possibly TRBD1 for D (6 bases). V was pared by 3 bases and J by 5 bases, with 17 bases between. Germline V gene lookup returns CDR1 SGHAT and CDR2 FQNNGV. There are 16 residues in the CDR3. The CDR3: CASSFRDTHSNNEQFF. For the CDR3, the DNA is TGTGCCAGCAGCTTTCGGGACACCCATAGCAACAATGAGCAGTTCTTC.

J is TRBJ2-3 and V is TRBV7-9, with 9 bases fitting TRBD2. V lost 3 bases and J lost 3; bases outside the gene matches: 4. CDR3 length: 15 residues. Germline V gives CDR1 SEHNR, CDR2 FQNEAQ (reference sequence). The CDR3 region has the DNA TGTGCCAGCAGCTTCCTAGCGGGGAATACAGATACGCAGTATTTT. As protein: CASSFLAGNTDTQYF.

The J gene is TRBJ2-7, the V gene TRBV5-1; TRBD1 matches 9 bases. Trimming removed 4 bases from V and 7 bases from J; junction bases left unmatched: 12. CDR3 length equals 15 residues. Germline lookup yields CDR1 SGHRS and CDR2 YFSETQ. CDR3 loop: CASSPKGGTGQEQYF. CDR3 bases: TGCGCCAGCAGCCCTAAAGGGGGGACAGGGCAAGAGCAGTACTTC.

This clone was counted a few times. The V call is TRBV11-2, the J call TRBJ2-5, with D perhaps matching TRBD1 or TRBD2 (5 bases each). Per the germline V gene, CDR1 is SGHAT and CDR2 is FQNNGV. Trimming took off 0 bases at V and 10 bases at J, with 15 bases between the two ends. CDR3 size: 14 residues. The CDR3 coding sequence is TGTGCCAGCAGCTTAGAAATCCGAGGGGAAGTCCAGTACTTC. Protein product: CASSLEIRGEVQYF.

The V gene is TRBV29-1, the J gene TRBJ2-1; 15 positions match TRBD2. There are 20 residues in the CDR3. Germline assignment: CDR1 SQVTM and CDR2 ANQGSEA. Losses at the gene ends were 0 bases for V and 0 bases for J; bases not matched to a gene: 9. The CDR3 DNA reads TGCAGCGTTGAAGATCATCTGGGACTAGCGGGGGGAAACTCCTACAATGAGCAGTTCTTC. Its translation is CSVEDHLGLAGGNSYNEQFF.

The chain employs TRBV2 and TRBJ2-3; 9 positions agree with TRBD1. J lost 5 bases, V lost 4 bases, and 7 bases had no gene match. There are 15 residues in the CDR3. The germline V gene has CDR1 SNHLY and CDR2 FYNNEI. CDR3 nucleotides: TGTGCCAGCAGTGGAAGGGACAGGGCGGTAGATACGCAGTATTTT. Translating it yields CASSGRDRAVDTQYF.

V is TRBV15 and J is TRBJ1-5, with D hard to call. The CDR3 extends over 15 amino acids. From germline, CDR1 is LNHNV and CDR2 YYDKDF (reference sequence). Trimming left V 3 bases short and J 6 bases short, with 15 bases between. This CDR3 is CATSRSNSPSQPQHF. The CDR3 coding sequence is TGTGCCACCAGCAGGTCTAACAGTCCTTCTCAGCCCCAGCATTTT.

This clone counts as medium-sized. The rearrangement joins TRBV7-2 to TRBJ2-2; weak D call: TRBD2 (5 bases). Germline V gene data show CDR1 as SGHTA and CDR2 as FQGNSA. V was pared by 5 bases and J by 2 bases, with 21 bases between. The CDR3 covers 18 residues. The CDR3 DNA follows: TGTGCCAGCAGCCAAACGGGTATCCGGAGGACCAACACCGGGGAGCTGTTTTTT. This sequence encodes CASSQTGIRRTNTGELFF.

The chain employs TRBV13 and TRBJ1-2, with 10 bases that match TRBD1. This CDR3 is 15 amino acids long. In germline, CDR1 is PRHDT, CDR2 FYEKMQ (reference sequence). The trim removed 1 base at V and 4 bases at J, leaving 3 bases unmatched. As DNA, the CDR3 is TGTGCCAGCAGCTTAGAGGGACAGGGGACCTATGGCTACACCTTC. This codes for CASSLEGQGTYGYTF.

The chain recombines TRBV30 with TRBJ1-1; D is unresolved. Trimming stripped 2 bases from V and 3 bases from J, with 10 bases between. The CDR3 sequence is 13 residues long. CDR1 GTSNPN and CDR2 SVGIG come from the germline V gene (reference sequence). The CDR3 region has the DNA TGTGCCTGGAGTCCCGGAAGTGACACTGAAGCTTTCTTT. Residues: CAWSPGSDTEAFF.

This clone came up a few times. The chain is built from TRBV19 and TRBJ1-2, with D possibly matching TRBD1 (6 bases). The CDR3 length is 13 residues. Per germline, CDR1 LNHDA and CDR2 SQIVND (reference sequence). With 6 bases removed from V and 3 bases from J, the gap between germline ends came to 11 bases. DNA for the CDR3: TGTGCCAGTAGCTACAGGGAGGACTATGGCTACACCTTC. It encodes CASSYREDYGYTF. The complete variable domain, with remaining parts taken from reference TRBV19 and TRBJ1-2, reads DGGITQSPKYLFRKEGQNVTLSCEQNLNHDAMYWYRQDPGQGLRLIYYSQIVNDFQKGDIAEGYSVSREKKESFPLTVTSAQKNPTAFYLCASSYREDYGYTFGSGTRLTVV.

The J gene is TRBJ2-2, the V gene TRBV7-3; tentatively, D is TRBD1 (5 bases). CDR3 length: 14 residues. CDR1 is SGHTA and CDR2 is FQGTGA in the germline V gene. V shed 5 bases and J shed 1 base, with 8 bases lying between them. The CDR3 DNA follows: TGTGCCAGCAGCCCCCAGGGGAACACCGGGGAGCTGTTTTTT. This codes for CASSPQGNTGELFF. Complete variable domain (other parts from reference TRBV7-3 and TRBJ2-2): GAGVSQTPSNKVTEKGKYVELRCDPISGHTALYWYRQSLGQGPEFLIYFQGTGAADDSGLPNDRFFAVRPEGSVSTLKIQRTERGDSAVYLCASSPQGNTGELFFGEGSRLTVL.

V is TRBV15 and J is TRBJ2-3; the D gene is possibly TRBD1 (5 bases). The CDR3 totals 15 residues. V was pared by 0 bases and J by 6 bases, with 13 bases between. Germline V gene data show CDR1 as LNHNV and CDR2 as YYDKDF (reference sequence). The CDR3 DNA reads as TGTGCCACCAGCAGAGATAGGGGTTCAAGGGATACGCAGTATTTT. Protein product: CATSRDRGSRDTQYF.